This T cell receptor (beta chain) was sequenced in a study of T cell repertoires in cytomegalovirus infection. Study overall: An indication of both CMV infection and matching HLA type came from public TCR beta signatures.

Study observations and caveats: HLA-C-restricted, CMV-specific TCR beta clonotypes were dominant ex vivo. Using cumulative public TCR beta family frequency, the authors identified those who carried CMV together with the relevant HLA.

This clonotype was picked up a small number of times. The antigen is not known. V shed 8 bases and J 3 bases; nucleotides not matched to a gene: 7. The CDR3 covers 15 residues. CDR1 is SNHLY and CDR2 is FYNNEI in the germline V gene. In TCRdb, the reads were re-called with MiXCR into one record per CDR3 protein. The sample records about 740,000 distinct CDR3 sequences, 35% to 45% being singletons. Sequencing used PBMCs. J is TRBJ2-5 and V is TRBV2; 12 nucleotides line up with TRBD1. This clonotype was obtained from a human donor in good health (CMV status not recorded). Some clones in this sample may be carry-over from other donors' samples. The CDR3 sequence is CASHRDRGQEETQYF. The CDR3 coding sequence is TGTGCCAGCCACCGGGACAGGGGGCAGGAAGAGACCCAGTACTTC. Supplemented by reference TRBV2 and TRBJ2-5, the full variable domain reads EPEVTQTPSHQVTQMGQEVILRCVPISNHLYFYWYRQILGQKVEFLVSFYNNEISEKSEIFDDQFSVERPDGSNFTLKIRSTKLEDSAMYFCASHRDRGQEETQYFGPGTRLLVL.